The 18 T cell receptor beta chains reported below all come from one sample, sequenced in a study of EBV T-cell therapy then PD-1 blockade in nasopharyngeal carcinoma. Treatment defined: AdE1-LMPpoly-expanded autologous EBV-specific T-cell therapy followed by anti-PD-1 nivolumab. The table came from immunoSEQ multiplex PCR; TCRdb's copy has only in-frame clones and leaves some out. Counted here are 14,000 or so clones, approximately 80% occurring once; the ten biggest clones make up less than 35%. Antigens for these TCRs are unknown. Specimen: CD8+ T cells from blood, collected around day 100 from a patient whose treatment included autologous EBV-specific T cells and nivolumab. The source of these receptors is a man in his forties with nasopharyngeal carcinoma.

This clone was counted between two and nine times. The chain links TRBV7-8 to TRBJ2-5, with TRBD2 as a possible D gene (7 bases). This CDR3 spans 14 amino acids. The ends were cut back, 2 bases at V and 5 bases at J, with 12 bases in the middle. Germline CDR1 and CDR2: SGHVS and FQNEAQ. CDR3 sequence: CASSLRGGGETQYF. CDR3 in DNA: TGTGCCAGCAGCTTAAGGGGGGGCGGGGAGACCCAGTACTTC.

The J gene is TRBJ2-2, the V gene TRBV27; 8 positions agree with TRBD2. Per germline, CDR1 MNHEY and CDR2 SMNVEV (reference sequence). The CDR3 runs to 15 residues. V lost 5 bases to trimming and J lost 2 bases; unmatched junction nucleotides: 4. DNA of the CDR3: TGTGCCAGCAGTACTAGCGGCGTTAACACCGGGGAGCTGTTTTTT. This translates into CASSTSGVNTGELFF.

The chain employs TRBV4-3 and TRBJ2-1; 7 bases are shared with TRBD2. Germline CDR1 is LGHNA and CDR2 is YSLEER. V lost 0 bases, J lost 0 bases, and 5 bases stayed unmatched. The CDR3 sequence is 17 residues long. The CDR3 reads CASSQELLAVSYNEQFF. DNA of the CDR3: TGCGCCAGCAGCCAAGAGTTGCTAGCGGTCTCCTACAATGAGCAGTTCTTC.

The chain links TRBV29-1 to TRBJ1-1; TRBD1 matches at 9 bases. V trimming: 7 bases; J trimming: 6 bases; junction bases outside the gene matches: 6. The CDR3 extends over 12 amino acids. From germline, CDR1 is SQVTM and CDR2 ANQGSEA. CDR3 protein: CSAVTGGPEAFF. CDR3 DNA sequence: TGCAGCGCTGTGACAGGGGGGCCTGAAGCTTTCTTT.

V usage is TRBV14 and J usage is TRBJ1-2, with no clear D. This CDR3 has 14 amino acids. The germline gives CDR1 SGHDN, CDR2 FVKESK. Trimming shortened V by 0 bases and J by 4 bases, and 9 bases separated the two germline ends. CDR3 DNA sequence: TGTGCCAGCAGCCAAGATCAACAGTTCTATGGCTACACCTTC. Residues: CASSQDQQFYGYTF.

The chain links TRBV4-2 to TRBJ1-6; weak D call: TRBD1 (6 bases). CDR3 size: 16 residues. With 0 bases removed from V and 9 bases from J, the gap between germline ends came to 15 bases. Germline V gene sequence: CDR1 LGHNA, CDR2 YNFKEQ. CDR3: CASSQDKGQRGSPLHF. Written as DNA, the CDR3 is TGTGCCAGCAGCCAAGATAAGGGACAAAGGGGTTCACCCCTCCACTTT.

The chain carries TRBV15 and TRBJ2-7, with 8 bases matching TRBD2. The ends lost 0 bases at V and 4 bases at J; junction bases unmatched: 8. Germline lookup yields CDR1 LNHNV and CDR2 YYDKDF (reference sequence). The CDR3 is 16 amino acids. Here the CDR3 DNA reads TGTGCCACCAGCAGAGATAGGCTAGCGGGTTCTTACGAGCAGTACTTC. Amino acids: CATSRDRLAGSYEQYF.

The CDR3 region has the DNA TGTGCCAGCAGTGAGAGGCGGGGGGGCCCAGATACGCAGTATTTT. It translates to CASSERRGGPDTQYF. J is TRBJ2-3 and V is TRBV6-4, with 9 bases aligning to TRBD2. This CDR3 has 15 amino acids. Germline lookup yields CDR1 MRHNA and CDR2 SNTAGT. V dropped 3 bases and J dropped 4; count of bases not matched to a gene: 5.

The rearrangement links TRBV5-1 to TRBJ2-1; 10 positions agree with TRBD1. The CDR3 runs 15 residues. Germline assignment: CDR1 SGHRS and CDR2 YFSETQ. Unmatched junction bases numbered 9, after V lost 4 bases and J lost 8 bases. The CDR3 region has the DNA TGCGCCAGCAGCATCGGACAGGGGGAGGTCGATGAGCAGTTCTTC. Translated: CASSIGQGEVDEQFF.

The chain combines TRBV4-1 with TRBJ1-2, with TRBD1 identical over 7 bases. CDR3 size: 15 residues. CDR1 MGHRA and CDR2 YSYEKL come from the germline V gene. Trimming took 4 bases from V and 9 from J; bases not matched to a gene: 14. The CDR3 sequence: CASSLEGTEPLSYTF. DNA for the CDR3: TGCGCCAGCAGCCTAGAGGGGACAGAACCTTTGAGCTACACCTTC.

The rearrangement uses TRBV2 and TRBJ2-3; 15 bases align to TRBD2. CDR3 length: 19 residues. Germline values: CDR1 SNHLY, CDR2 FYNNEI. Unmatched junction bases numbered 13, after V lost 8 bases and J lost 1 base. DNA for the CDR3: TGTGCCAGCGTACATCTTGGACTAGCGGGGGGGCTGGGCACAGATACGCAGTATTTT. Translated: CASVHLGLAGGLGTDTQYF. Full variable domain (outside the CDR3, taken from reference TRBV2 and TRBJ2-3): EPEVTQTPSHQVTQMGQEVILRCVPISNHLYFYWYRQILGQKVEFLVSFYNNEISEKSEIFDDQFSVERPDGSNFTLKIRSTKLEDSAMYFCASVHLGLAGGLGTDTQYFGPGTRLTVL.

The rearrangement links TRBV19 to TRBJ1-2; possible D gene TRBD1, 5 bases. CDR3 size: 12 residues. From germline, CDR1 is LNHDA and CDR2 SQIVND (reference sequence). The V gene lost 5 bases and the J gene lost 4 bases, with 8 bases spanning the gap. As DNA, the CDR3 is TGTGCCAGTAGTCAGGGCCTCTATGGCTACACCTTC. This gives the protein CASSQGLYGYTF.

This sequence joins TRBV2 and TRBJ2-2; D gene ambiguous. The CDR3 totals 15 residues. Looked up from germline, CDR1 is SNHLY and CDR2 is FYNNEI. The germline V and J ends were trimmed by 10 bases and 5 bases, with 20 bases remaining between them. CDR3 in DNA: TGTGCCACCGTTGAGTCGGGCAGAGAGACCGGGGAGCTGTTTTTT. Translation gives CATVESGRETGELFF.

The chain combines TRBV7-6 with TRBJ2-5; 13 nucleotides line up with TRBD2. CDR3 length: 14 amino acids. Germline lookup yields CDR1 SGHVS and CDR2 FNYEAQ. Trimming at V came to 5 bases and at J to 4 bases, leaving 1 base not matched to a gene. CDR3 residues: CASSRTSGGETQYF. In nucleotides, the CDR3 is TGTGCCAGCAGCCGGACTAGCGGGGGAGAGACCCAGTACTTC.

V and J are TRBV12-3 or TRBV12-4 and TRBJ2-7; D not certain. The CDR3 length is 13 residues. Trimming removed 3 bases from V and 5 bases from J, with 11 bases in between. The CDR3 region has the DNA TGTGCCAGCAGTTTTCTCCAAATCCACGAGCAGTACTTC. The encoded protein is CASSFLQIHEQYF.

The chain recombines TRBV29-1 with TRBJ1-2; D is unresolved. V was clipped by 7 bases and J by 3 bases, with 15 bases between them. Germline V gives CDR1 SQVTM, CDR2 ANQGSEA. The CDR3 covers 13 residues. CDR3 protein: CSANLPGDYGYTF. The CDR3 nucleotides are TGCAGCGCCAATCTGCCTGGGGACTATGGCTACACCTTC.

This sequence joins TRBV15 and TRBJ1-5, with TRBD1 matching 7 bases. Unmatched junction bases numbered 10, after V lost 4 bases and J lost 7 bases. Germline CDR1 LNHNV, CDR2 YYDKDF (reference sequence). CDR3 size: 15 residues. This CDR3 is CATSTSRQGSQPQHF. In DNA, the CDR3 is TGTGCCACCAGCACTAGCCGACAGGGAAGCCAGCCCCAGCATTTT.

This chain joins TRBV9 and TRBJ2-7; TRBD1 is a possible D gene (8 bases). This CDR3 comprises 15 residues. V gave up 4 bases and J gave up 2 bases, with 16 bases separating them. The V gene's germline CDR1 is SGDLS and CDR2 YYNGEE. The CDR3 nucleotides are TGTGCCAGCAGCCGAGGACAGGGAGGGCCCTACGAGCAGTACTTC. Amino acid sequence: CASSRGQGGPYEQYF.